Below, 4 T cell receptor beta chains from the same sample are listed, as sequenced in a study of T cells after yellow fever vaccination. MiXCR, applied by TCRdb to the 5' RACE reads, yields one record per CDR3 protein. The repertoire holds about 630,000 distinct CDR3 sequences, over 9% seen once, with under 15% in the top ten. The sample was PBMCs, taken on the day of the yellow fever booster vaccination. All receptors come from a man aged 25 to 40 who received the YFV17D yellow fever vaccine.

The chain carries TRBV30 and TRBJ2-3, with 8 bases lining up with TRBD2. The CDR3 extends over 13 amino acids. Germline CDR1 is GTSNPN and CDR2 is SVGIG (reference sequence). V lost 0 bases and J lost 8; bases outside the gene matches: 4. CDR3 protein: CAWSVAGEGTQYF. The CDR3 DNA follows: TGTGCCTGGAGTGTAGCGGGAGAGGGTACGCAGTATTTT.

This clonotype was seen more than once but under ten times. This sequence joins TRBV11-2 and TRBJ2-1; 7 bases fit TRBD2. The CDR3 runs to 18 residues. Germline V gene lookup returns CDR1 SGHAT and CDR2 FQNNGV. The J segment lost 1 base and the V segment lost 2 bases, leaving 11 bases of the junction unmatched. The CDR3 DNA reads TGTGCCAGCAGCTTAATCTTTGGGGGAGGGCCTTCCTACAATGAGCAGTTCTTC. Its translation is CASSLIFGGGPSYNEQFF.

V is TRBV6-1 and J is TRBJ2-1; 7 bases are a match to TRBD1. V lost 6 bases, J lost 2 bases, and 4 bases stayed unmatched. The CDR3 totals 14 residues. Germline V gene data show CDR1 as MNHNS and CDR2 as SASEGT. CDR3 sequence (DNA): TGTGCCAGCAGACCCGGACAGGCCTACAATGAGCAGTTCTTC. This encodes CASRPGQAYNEQFF.

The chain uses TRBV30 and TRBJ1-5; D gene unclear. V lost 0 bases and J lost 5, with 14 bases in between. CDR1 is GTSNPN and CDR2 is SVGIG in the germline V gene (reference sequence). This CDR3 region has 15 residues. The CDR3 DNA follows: TGTGCCTGGAGTGTAGGGCGCACAGCTCATCAGCCCCAGCATTTT. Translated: CAWSVGRTAHQPQHF.